Following are 20 T cell receptor beta chains from one sample sequenced in a study of control samples from healthy donors and cancer patients. TCRdb's copy holds only in-frame clones and misses some; the assay was immunoSEQ multiplex PCR. The profile shows fewer than 60,000 clones, roughly 95% of them singletons. Sequenced sample: blood. Receptors originate from a man younger than 40 in good health.

This chain joins TRBV9 and TRBJ2-5; D is perhaps TRBD1 (6 bases). The CDR3 contains 15 residues. Germline V gene lookup returns CDR1 SGDLS and CDR2 YYNGEE. V was cut by 4 bases and J by 4 bases, with 17 bases left in between. CDR3 nucleotides: TGTGCCAGCAGCCCCCATGTGGACAGATTAGAGACCCAGTACTTC. Translating gives CASSPHVDRLETQYF. Full variable domain (remainder filled in from reference TRBV9 and TRBJ2-5): DSGVTQTPKHLITATGQRVTLRCSPRSGDLSVYWYQQSLDQGLQFLIQYYNGEERAKGNILERFSAQQFPDLHSELNLSSLELGDSALYFCASSPHVDRLETQYFGPGTRLLVL.

The chain recombines TRBV29-1 with TRBJ2-1; no definite D call. V was pared by 4 bases and J by 11 bases, with 6 bases between. Germline V CDR1 and CDR2: SQVTM, ANQGSEA. There are 9 residues in the CDR3. This CDR3 reads CSVVNQQFF. As DNA, the CDR3 is TGCAGCGTTGTAAACCAGCAGTTCTTC.

The chain combines TRBV11-2 with TRBJ2-1; D is possibly TRBD1 or TRBD2 (5 bases each). CDR1 is SGHAT and CDR2 is FQNNGV in the germline V gene. The CDR3 is 13 residues long. The V end was cut by 1 base, the J end by 7 bases, with 8 bases between. CDR3 nucleotide sequence: TGTGCCAGCAGCTTAGGCTGGGGGAATGAGCAGTTCTTC. Translating gives CASSLGWGNEQFF. The whole variable domain, remainder taken from reference TRBV11-2 and TRBJ2-1, is EAGVAQSPRYKIIEKRQSVAFWCNPISGHATLYWYQQILGQGPKLLIQFQNNGVVDDSQLPKDRFSAERLKGVDSTLKIQPAKLEDSAVYLCASSLGWGNEQFFGPGTRLTVL.

This clone was seen just once. The chain joins TRBV4-3 to TRBJ2-7, with 9 bases identical to TRBD2. There are 15 residues in the CDR3. The V gene's germline CDR1 is LGHNA and CDR2 YSLEER. J was trimmed by 0 bases and V by 3 bases; bases with no gene match: 3. The CDR3 loop is CASSHRLAASYEQYF. DNA of the CDR3: TGCGCCAGCAGCCACCGACTAGCGGCCTCCTACGAGCAGTACTTC.

The chain recombines TRBV27 with TRBJ1-2; D is undetermined. This CDR3 has 14 residues. Germline V gene data show CDR1 as MNHEY and CDR2 as SMNVEV (reference sequence). The ends were cut back, 5 bases at V and 0 bases at J, with 10 bases in the middle. CDR3 protein: CASSPVSANYGYTF. The DNA for the CDR3 is TGTGCCAGCAGTCCTGTATCGGCTAACTATGGCTACACCTTC.

The chain has TRBV7-3 and TRBJ1-2, with 8 bases fitting TRBD1. In germline, CDR1 is SGHTA, CDR2 FQGTGA. Germline trimming cut 0 bases from V and 6 bases from J; bases unmatched to any gene: 9. The CDR3 has 16 amino acids. CDR3 in amino acids: CASSLTGQGSTDGYTF. In DNA, the CDR3 is TGTGCCAGCAGCTTAACTGGACAGGGAAGTACGGATGGCTACACCTTC.

This sequence joins TRBV2 and TRBJ2-3; TRBD2 aligns across 10 bases. Germline CDR1 is SNHLY and CDR2 is FYNNEI. V was clipped by 11 bases and J by 0 bases; unmatched bases: 8. The CDR3 is made up of 15 amino acids. CDR3 nucleotides: TGTGCCTCCATGGAGACTAGCGGGAGCACAGATACGCAGTATTTT. Translated, it gives CASMETSGSTDTQYF. The full variable domain, with the rest looked up from reference TRBV2 and TRBJ2-3, is EPEVTQTPSHQVTQMGQEVILRCVPISNHLYFYWYRQILGQKVEFLVSFYNNEISEKSEIFDDQFSVERPDGSNFTLKIRSTKLEDSAMYFCASMETSGSTDTQYFGPGTRLTVL.

This chain joins TRBV7-9 and TRBJ2-1, with D perhaps TRBD1 or TRBD2 (5 bases each). CDR1 is SEHNR, CDR2 FQNEAQ, per germline (reference sequence). The length of the CDR3 is 15 residues. V lost 4 bases and J 4 bases, leaving 14 bases between the germline ends. CDR3 in amino acids: CASSWTGTEYNEQFF. In DNA form, the CDR3 reads TGTGCCAGCAGCTGGACCGGGACGGAGTACAATGAGCAGTTCTTC.

The V gene is TRBV30, the J gene TRBJ2-1; TRBD2 agrees at 9 bases. Trimming at V came to 5 bases and at J to 7 bases, leaving 0 bases not matched to a gene. This CDR3 spans 11 amino acids. Germline assignment: CDR1 GTSNPN and CDR2 SVGIG (reference sequence). The CDR3 DNA reads as TGTGCCTGGGCGGGGGGGAATGAGCAGTTCTTC. It encodes CAWAGGNEQFF.

The CDR3 nucleotides read TGTGCCAGTTGGACAGGGGCTAACTATGGCTACACCTTC. This codes for CASWTGANYGYTF. V usage is TRBV19 and J usage is TRBJ1-2; TRBD1 aligns across 9 bases. The germline gives CDR1 LNHDA, CDR2 SQIVND (reference sequence). The CDR3 totals 13 residues. J gave up 0 bases and V 8 bases, and 1 base lay outside the gene matches.

CDR3 sequence (DNA): TGTGCCATCACTCCTGCACTTCCTGGAAACACCATATATTTT. It encodes CAITPALPGNTIYF. The rearrangement links TRBV10-3 to TRBJ1-3; D is uncertain. V lost 7 bases and J 2 bases, leaving 12 bases between the germline ends. The CDR3 contains 14 residues. Germline assignment: CDR1 ENHRY and CDR2 SYGVKD.

Of note for this clone: Other DNA sequences in the sample encode the same CDR3. The chain is built from TRBV5-1 and TRBJ2-2, with D possibly matching TRBD1 (5 bases). Germline CDR1 SGHRS, CDR2 YFSETQ. There are 15 residues in the CDR3. V lost 0 bases and J lost 1, with 7 bases in between. The CDR3 protein is CASSLAGQNTGELFF. DNA of the CDR3: TGCGCCAGCAGCTTGGCAGGACAGAACACCGGGGAGCTGTTTTTT. Variable domain in full (rest from reference TRBV5-1 and TRBJ2-2): KAGVTQTPRYLIKTRGQQVTLSCSPISGHRSVSWYQQTPGQGLQFLFEYFSETQRNKGNFPGRFSGRQFSNSRSEMNVSTLELGDSALYLCASSLAGQNTGELFFGEGSRLTVL.

CDR3 protein: CASSVGRVRTF. Here the CDR3 DNA reads TGTGCCAGCAGCGTAGGCAGGGTGCGCACCTTC. The rearrangement joins TRBV5-6 to TRBJ1-2; TRBD1 is a possible D gene (5 bases). CDR1 and CDR2 (germline): SGHDT, YYEEEE. The CDR3 consists of 11 residues. Between the trimmed V and J ends, which lost 4 bases and 13 bases, there was a span of 14 bases.

This clone was counted once. The J gene is TRBJ2-7, the V gene TRBV28; 9 bases are shared with TRBD1. The CDR3 length is 14 residues. V lost 7 bases, J lost 0 bases, and 4 bases stayed unmatched. Germline V gene lookup returns CDR1 MDHEN and CDR2 SYDVKM. CDR3 sequence (DNA): TGTGCCAGCATGGGACAGGGTTTCTCCTACGAGCAGTACTTC. Translation gives CASMGQGFSYEQYF.

The J gene is TRBJ1-3, the V gene TRBV18, with 9 bases aligning to TRBD1. V was clipped by 6 bases and J by 2 bases; unmatched bases: 14. The CDR3 has 18 amino acids. Germline values: CDR1 KGHSH, CDR2 LQKENI. The CDR3 DNA follows: TGTGCCAGCTCGCAAACCGCGGGACAGGGATCAACTGGAAACACCATATATTTT. Translated, it gives CASSQTAGQGSTGNTIYF.

The rearrangement joins TRBV5-1 to TRBJ2-1; D is uncertain. Germline-derived CDR1 and CDR2 are SGHRS and YFSETQ. The CDR3 extends over 14 amino acids. V gave up 4 bases and J gave up 8 bases, with 16 bases separating them. CDR3 in amino acids: CASSPLGPSDEQFF. The CDR3 region has the DNA TGCGCCAGCAGCCCTCTAGGACCCTCCGATGAGCAGTTCTTC.

V usage is TRBV2 and J usage is TRBJ2-7; TRBD2 aligns across 8 bases. CDR1 SNHLY and CDR2 FYNNEI come from the germline V gene. Unmatched junction bases numbered 11, after V lost 3 bases and J lost 7 bases. The CDR3 covers 15 residues. The CDR3 spells CASSEPGAGVWEQYF. CDR3 DNA: TGTGCCAGCAGTGAGCCCGGAGCGGGAGTATGGGAGCAGTACTTC.

This sequence joins TRBV28 and TRBJ1-2, with D uncertain. V gave up 7 bases and J gave up 8 bases, with 20 bases separating them. The CDR3 covers 14 residues. Germline values: CDR1 MDHEN, CDR2 SYDVKM. CDR3 coding DNA: TGTGCCAGCATCCCTTCCGGGTCCGTTGAGGGCTACACCTTC. This gives the protein CASIPSGSVEGYTF.

The rearrangement joins TRBV7-2 to TRBJ2-2, with TRBD2 identical over 7 bases. The V gene end was trimmed by 5 bases and the J gene end by 6 bases; junction bases not matched to a gene: 9. This CDR3 has 15 residues. From germline, CDR1 is SGHTA and CDR2 FQGNSA. CDR3 residues: CASSPLRAGAGELFF. The CDR3 coding sequence is TGTGCCAGCAGCCCCTTAAGGGCGGGAGCCGGGGAGCTGTTTTTT.

The genes are TRBV6-5 and TRBJ1-5; maybe TRBD1 (5 bases). The CDR3 consists of 13 residues. The V end was cut by 8 bases, the J end by 7 bases, with 15 bases between. In germline, CDR1 is MNHEY, CDR2 SVGAGI. CDR3 in amino acids: CASQGEVQQPQHF. The DNA for the CDR3 is TGTGCCAGCCAGGGAGAGGTTCAACAGCCCCAGCATTTT.